The rows below give T cell receptor beta chains drawn from one sample of a study of shared T cell receptors in the human thymus. Using immunoSEQ multiplex PCR, the repertoire was profiled, and TCRdb retains in-frame clones only, with some absent. The sample includes some 660,000 clones, about 87% seen only once; the top ten take roughly 0.0087%. These same records also appear under a second study, on human thymus T cells.

The specimen was thymocytes. The receptors here all came from a boy in the first two years of life with a congenital heart defect. Each CDR3 is given without its conserved first and last residue. Fields, in order: CDR3 protein, V gene.

CDR3 protein: ASSQDPRGVNGYT; V gene: TRBV4-3
CDR3 protein: ASSSQSPGQDSYEQY; V gene: TRBV5-1
CDR3 protein: ASIAAGSGSPLH; V gene: TRBV6-1
CDR3 protein: ASSLGTDNQPQH; V gene: TRBV5-1
CDR3 protein: ASSQAGGARGDTQY; V gene: TRBV14
CDR3 protein: ASSPQLGLTNTGELF; V gene: TRBV18
CDR3 protein: ASGLGFEGGYEQY; V gene: TRBV12-5
CDR3 protein: ASSPRVLAGGPSRGTQY; V gene: TRBV27
CDR3 protein: ATSKEGPGGVSNQPQH; V gene: TRBV15
CDR3 protein: ASSLGDRDLGNEQF; V gene: TRBV5-8
CDR3 protein: ASSSDRVYGYT; V gene: TRBV7-2
CDR3 protein: ASSVGQGGNYGYT; V gene: TRBV5-1
CDR3 protein: ASSPRGGSTEAF; V gene: TRBV7-3
CDR3 protein: ASSKRDRDSYNEQF; V gene: TRBV5-1
CDR3 protein: ASSVRLGAQAF; V gene: TRBV25-1
CDR3 protein: ASSFRDRVAGANVLT; V gene: TRBV5-6
CDR3 protein: ASCAGEDEQY; V gene: TRBV6-5
CDR3 protein: SVDPISGRGNEQF; V gene: TRBV29-1
CDR3 protein: ASSSLRLAGGQDEQF; V gene: TRBV6-7
CDR3 protein: ASSLPGTGYNEQF; V gene: TRBV11-2
CDR3 protein: ASSAIGGNTEAF; V gene: TRBV9
CDR3 protein: ASSPAPTGGEKLF; V gene: TRBV5-1
CDR3 protein: ASGYWNSPLH; V gene: TRBV19
CDR3 protein: ASRINGTSDLQQF; V gene: TRBV4-3
CDR3 protein: ATSRDRGLAFYEQY; V gene: TRBV15
CDR3 protein: ASSESSSGRAYSTDTQY; V gene: TRBV10-1
CDR3 protein: ASSYPGQPQH; V gene: TRBV6-5
CDR3 protein: ASSHPAGNSYNEQF; V gene: TRBV4-3
CDR3 protein: ASSLSAGEGEQY; V gene: TRBV27
CDR3 protein: ASWKQGARGYT; V gene: TRBV9
CDR3 protein: ASKTGPVHEQY; V gene: TRBV10-2
CDR3 protein: ASSPNRGRTYEQY; V gene: TRBV5-6
CDR3 protein: AISEPAGLAGGKETQY; V gene: TRBV10-3
CDR3 protein: ASSQEDRPLDGYT; V gene: TRBV4-1